This entry features one TCR beta chain sequence. A junction end diverges from the germline sequence, so it may reflect a read error. This entry is derived from a study of CDR3 diversity in severe acne. The germline V gene has CDR1 SSHAT and CDR2 FNYEAQ (reference sequence). CDR3 size: 15 residues. TCRdb re-called the PCR reads with MiXCR, one entry per CDR3 protein. The repertoire holds 100,000 or so distinct CDR3 sequences, 51% seen once, with over 10% in the top ten. The genes are TRBV7-7 and TRBJ2-7; D ambiguous. The TCR originated in a male donor with acne. What was sequenced was blood. The CDR3 here is CASSPGRLSSYEQYF. The CDR3 nucleotides are TGTGCTAGCAGCCCCGGACGGCTGAGCTCCTACGAGCAGTACTTC.